This T cell receptor (beta chain) was identified in a study of T cell responses to AZD1222 COVID-19 vaccine. General study findings and limits: Donors were largely white British and mainly female; clonal diversity was possibly underestimated. Per reports, nearly half of all spike-specific TCRs target regions that are unmutated in variants.

To note about this clone: Its target is unknown.

Pooling was applied to second doses at about 4 or about 12 weeks. TCRdb's copy holds only in-frame clones and misses some; the assay was immunoSEQ multiplex PCR. The repertoire holds around 200,000 clones, with approximately 94% as singletons. Trimming left V 3 bases short and J 8 bases short, with 4 bases between. Germline V gene lookup returns CDR1 DFQATT and CDR2 SNEGSKA (reference sequence). The CDR3 runs 9 residues. The V gene is TRBV20-1, the J gene TRBJ1-1; D is undetermined. Sequenced material: peripheral blood, taken 28 days after the second AZD1222 dose. The sequence was obtained from an adult who received the AZD1222 COVID-19 vaccine. The CDR3 loop reads CSASLEAFF. The CDR3 region has the DNA TGCAGTGCTAGTCTGGAAGCTTTCTTT.